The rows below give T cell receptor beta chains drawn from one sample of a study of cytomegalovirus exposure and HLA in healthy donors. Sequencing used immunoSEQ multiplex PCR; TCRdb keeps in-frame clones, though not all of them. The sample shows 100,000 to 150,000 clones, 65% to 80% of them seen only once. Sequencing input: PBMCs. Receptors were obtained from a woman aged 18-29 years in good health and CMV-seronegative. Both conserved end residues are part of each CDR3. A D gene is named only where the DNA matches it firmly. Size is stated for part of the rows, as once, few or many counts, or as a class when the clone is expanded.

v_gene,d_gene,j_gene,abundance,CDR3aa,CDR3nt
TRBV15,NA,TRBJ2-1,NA,CATSRDQKNEQFF,TGTGCCACCAGCAGAGATCAGAAAAATGAGCAGTTCTTC
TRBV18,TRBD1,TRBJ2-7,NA,CASSPGQGGEQYF,TGTGCCAGCTCGCCGGGACAGGGGGGTGAGCAGTACTTC
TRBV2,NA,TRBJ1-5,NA,CASRRGLNQPQHF,TGTGCCAGCAGACGAGGGCTCAATCAGCCCCAGCATTTT
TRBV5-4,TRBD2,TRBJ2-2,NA,CASSSKRDSGELFF,TGTGCCAGCAGCTCCAAGCGGGACTCCGGGGAGCTGTTTTTT
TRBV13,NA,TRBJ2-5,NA,CASSLTSFQETQYF,TGTGCCAGCAGCTTGACATCCTTCCAAGAGACCCAGTACTTC
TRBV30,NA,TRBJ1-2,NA,CAWSRGGQSNYGYTF,TGTGCCTGGAGCCGCGGGGGGCAGTCGAACTATGGCTACACCTTC
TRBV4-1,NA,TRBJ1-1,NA,CASSPQTGRNTEAFF,TGCGCCAGCAGCCCCCAGACAGGTAGGAACACTGAAGCTTTCTTT
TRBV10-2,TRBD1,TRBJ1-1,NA,CASSGRGQNTEAFF,TGCGCCAGCAGTGGCAGGGGGCAGAACACTGAAGCTTTCTTT
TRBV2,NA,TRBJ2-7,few,CASSPTNYEQYF,TGTGCCAGCAGTCCTACCAACTACGAGCAGTACTTC
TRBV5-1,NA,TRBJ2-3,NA,CASSLLSASTDTQYF,TGCGCCAGCAGCTTGTTAAGCGCTAGCACAGATACGCAGTATTTT
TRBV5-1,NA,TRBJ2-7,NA,CASSRTGLGEQYF,TGCGCCAGCAGCCGGACTGGGCTTGGCGAGCAGTACTTC
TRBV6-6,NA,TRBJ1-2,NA,CASSPGGEGGYGYTF,TGTGCCAGCAGCCCCGGCGGGGAGGGGGGCTATGGCTACACCTTC
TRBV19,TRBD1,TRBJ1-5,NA,CASSTDTRTGGANQPQHF,TGTGCCAGTAGTACCGACACCCGAACAGGGGGGGCCAATCAGCCCCAGCATTTT
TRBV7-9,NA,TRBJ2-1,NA,CASSFGTPYNEQFF,TGTGCCAGCAGCTTCGGGACTCCCTACAATGAGCAGTTCTTC
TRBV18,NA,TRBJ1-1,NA,CASSQHNGARANTEAFF,TGTGCCAGCTCCCAGCATAATGGGGCCAGGGCAAACACTGAAGCTTTCTTT
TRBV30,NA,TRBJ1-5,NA,CAWKGRGYSNQPQHF,TGTGCCTGGAAGGGGAGGGGGTATAGCAATCAGCCCCAGCATTTT
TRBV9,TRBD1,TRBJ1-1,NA,CASNKDRRMNTEAFF,TGTGCCAGCAACAAGGACAGGCGAATGAACACTGAAGCTTTCTTT
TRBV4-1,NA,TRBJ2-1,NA,CASSQLGLSYNEQFF,TGCGCCAGCAGCCAACTTGGCTTATCCTACAATGAGCAGTTCTTC
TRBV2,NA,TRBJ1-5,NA,CASNLRGNQPQHF,TGTGCCAGCAACCTCCGGGGCAATCAGCCCCAGCATTTT
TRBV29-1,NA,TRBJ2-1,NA,CSVGVWPSSYNEQFF,TGCAGCGTTGGTGTCTGGCCCAGCTCCTACAATGAGCAGTTCTTC
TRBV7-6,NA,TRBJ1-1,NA,CASSLGSGGLRSEAFF,TGTGCCAGCAGCTTAGGCAGTGGGGGGTTACGGAGTGAAGCTTTCTTT
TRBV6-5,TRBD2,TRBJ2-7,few,CASSYALAGDGYEQYF,TGTGCCAGCAGTTACGCACTAGCGGGAGATGGGTACGAGCAGTACTTC
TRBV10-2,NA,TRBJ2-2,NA,CASSEGSPNTGELFF,TGCGCCAGCAGTGAGGGGAGCCCGAACACCGGGGAGCTGTTTTTT
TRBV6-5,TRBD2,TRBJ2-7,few,CASKPGGLGYEQYF,TGTGCCAGCAAGCCGGGGGGGCTCGGCTACGAGCAGTACTTC
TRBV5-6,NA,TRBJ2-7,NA,CASTVGDEQYF,TGTGCCAGCACTGTCGGGGACGAGCAGTACTTC
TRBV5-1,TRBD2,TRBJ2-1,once,CASSPADPRLAGFDSEQFF,TGCGCCAGCAGCCCGGCCGACCCCCGACTAGCGGGATTTGATAGTGAGCAGTTCTTC
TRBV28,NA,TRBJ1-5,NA,CASSLQQENQPQHF,TGTGCCAGCAGTTTACAGCAGGAAAATCAGCCCCAGCATTTT
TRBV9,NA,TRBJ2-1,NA,CASSVDYANEQFF,TGTGCCAGCAGCGTGGACTACGCAAATGAGCAGTTCTTC
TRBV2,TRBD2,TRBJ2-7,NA,CASREGPGEQYF,TGTGCCAGCCGGGAGGGCCCGGGCGAGCAGTACTTC
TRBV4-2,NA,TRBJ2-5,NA,CASSQDNAALPPAGETQYF,TGTGCCAGCAGCCAAGATAACGCCGCGCTCCCCCCCGCGGGGGAGACCCAGTACTTC
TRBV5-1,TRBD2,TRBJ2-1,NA,CASSLEASGPYNEQFF,TGCGCCAGCAGCTTGGAAGCTAGCGGGCCATACAATGAGCAGTTCTTC
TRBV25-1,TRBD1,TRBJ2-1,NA,CASSELDRDYNEQFF,TGTGCCAGCAGTGAACTTGACAGGGACTACAATGAGCAGTTCTTC
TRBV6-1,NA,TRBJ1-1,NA,CASSEHLGENTEAFF,TGTGCCAGCAGTGAACATTTAGGGGAGAACACTGAAGCTTTCTTT
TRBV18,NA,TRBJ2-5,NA,CASSPTQGYQETQYF,TGTGCCAGCTCACCCACACAGGGATACCAAGAGACCCAGTACTTC
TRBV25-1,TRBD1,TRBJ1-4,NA,CASSKDRVDEKLFF,TGTGCCAGCAGTAAGGACAGGGTCGATGAAAAACTGTTTTTT
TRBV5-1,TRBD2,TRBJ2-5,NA,CASRPSGPQETQYF,TGCGCCAGCAGGCCTAGCGGGCCTCAAGAGACCCAGTACTTC
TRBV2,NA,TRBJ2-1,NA,CASRLGTPWKFF,TGTGCCAGCAGGCTCGGGACTCCCTGGAAGTTCTTC
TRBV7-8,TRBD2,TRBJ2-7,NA,CASSLPPRGTSGSDEQYF,TGTGCCAGCAGCTTACCCCCACGTGGGACTAGCGGGAGCGACGAGCAGTACTTC
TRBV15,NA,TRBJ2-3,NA,CATSKDPADTQYF,TGTGCCACCAGCAAAGATCCCGCAGATACGCAGTATTTT
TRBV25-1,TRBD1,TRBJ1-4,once,CASSPFSGQYNEKLFF,TGTGCCAGTAGTCCCTTTTCGGGACAGTATAATGAAAAACTGTTTTTT
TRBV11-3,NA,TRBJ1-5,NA,CASSGGGTLNQPQHF,TGTGCCAGCAGCGGGGGGGGAACACTCAATCAGCCCCAGCATTTT
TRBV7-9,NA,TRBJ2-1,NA,CASSSPSGVNEQFF,TGTGCCAGCAGCTCCCCATCGGGAGTCAATGAGCAGTTCTTC
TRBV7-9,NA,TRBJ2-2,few,CASSFSTANTGELFF,TGTGCCAGCAGCTTCTCTACAGCTAACACCGGGGAGCTGTTTTTT
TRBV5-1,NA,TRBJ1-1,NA,CASSLGQANTEAFF,TGCGCCAGCAGCTTGGGGCAGGCGAACACTGAAGCTTTCTTT
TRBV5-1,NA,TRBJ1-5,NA,CASSLSRAQEEPQHF,TGCGCCAGCAGCCTTTCTCGGGCTCAGGAGGAGCCCCAGCATTTT
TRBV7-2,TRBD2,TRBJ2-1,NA,CASSLVGTSVYNEQFF,TGTGCCAGCAGCTTAGTGGGGACTAGCGTATACAATGAGCAGTTCTTC
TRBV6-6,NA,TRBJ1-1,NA,CASSYSARNTEAFF,TGTGCCAGCAGTTACTCCGCGAGGAACACTGAAGCTTTCTTT
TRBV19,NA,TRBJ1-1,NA,CASSHREGTEAFF,TGTGCCAGTAGCCACAGGGAGGGCACTGAAGCTTTCTTT
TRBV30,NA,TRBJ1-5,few,CAWSQTAGNQPQHF,TGTGCCTGGAGTCAGACCGCGGGCAATCAGCCCCAGCATTTT